Listed here is a single T cell receptor (beta chain). The record originates from a study of PD-L1 blockade in urothelial cancer. Overall study context: The patients first took atezolizumab around 2014, receiving 1,200 mg intravenously every 3 weeks. Individuals in the cohort had been given 0 to 3 earlier chemotherapy regimens. Median blood clonality was around 0.086, with about 86,000 unique TCRs.

Sample time point: pretreatment peripheral blood. Each patient presented with locally advanced or metastatic urothelial carcinoma. Germline values: CDR1 MNHNS, CDR2 SASEGT. The ends were cut back, 7 bases at V and 10 bases at J, with 16 bases in the middle. CDR3 length: 12 residues. Assay: immunoSEQ multiplex PCR; the TCRdb copy retains only in-frame clones and omits some. Among approximately 50,000 clones listed, about 86% were seen once. The sequence was obtained from a man between 70 and 80 years old with urothelial cancer. The chain couples TRBV6-1 to TRBJ1-1, with D maybe TRBD1 (6 bases). Specimen: PBMCs, collected around atezolizumab (anti-PD-L1) treatment. The CDR3 here is CASIYTGRGAFF. The CDR3 DNA sequence: TGTGCCAGCATATATACAGGGAGGGGAGCTTTCTTT.